The T cell receptor beta chain described here comes from a study of radiotherapy plus CTLA-4 blockade in lung cancer. Study outcomes and limitations: Alongside interferon-beta, early blood T cell clone dynamics were reportedly the best predictor of response.

Method: immunoSEQ multiplex PCR; TCRdb's copy keeps in-frame clones and lacks some. Of roughly 57,000 clones in the sample, roughly four fifths are singletons; the top ten hold approximately 6.1%. As to this clone: The antigen remains unidentified.

The germline CDR1 and CDR2 sequences are MDHEN and SYDVKM. The J segment lost 0 bases and the V segment lost 7 bases, leaving 5 bases of the junction unmatched. The CDR3 is made up of 15 amino acids. The source material was peripheral blood, sampled from a patient treated with radiotherapy plus ipilimumab. The sequence was obtained from a human donor with non-small cell lung cancer whose response to radiotherapy plus ipilimumab could not be evaluated. The chain joins TRBV28 to TRBJ1-3; 8 bases fit TRBD1. This CDR3 is CASNGQGRSGNTIYF. CDR3 DNA sequence: TGTGCCAGCAACGGACAGGGTCGCTCTGGAAACACCATATATTTT.